The next 24 T cell receptor beta chains were all read from a single sample in a study of cytomegalovirus exposure and HLA in healthy donors. It was with 60 Vbeta and 13 Jbeta primers that the PCR ran. Some clones are missing from TCRdb's copy, which holds only in-frame ones; the method was immunoSEQ multiplex PCR. The repertoire holds under 250,000 clones, with around 80% as singletons. Sequenced sample: PBMCs. These receptors all come from a boy aged 2-9 years in good health and CMV-seronegative.

The chain uses TRBV10-3 and TRBJ1-5, with TRBD1 matching over 7 bases. The CDR3 is 13 amino acids. Germline CDR1 is ENHRY and CDR2 is SYGVKD. V lost 6 bases, J lost 4 bases, and 3 bases stayed unmatched. The CDR3 DNA follows: TGTGCCATCAGAGGGACAGCAAATCAGCCCCAGCATTTT. Translating it yields CAIRGTANQPQHF.

The V call is TRBV4-2, the J call TRBJ2-7, with D unresolved. From germline, CDR1 is LGHNA and CDR2 YNFKEQ. V shed 0 bases and J shed 0 bases, with 12 bases lying between them. This CDR3 is built from 16 residues. CDR3 amino acids: CASSQEITDTSYEQYF. The CDR3 DNA follows: TGTGCCAGCAGCCAAGAGATTACAGATACCTCCTACGAGCAGTACTTC.

This chain connects TRBV30 to TRBJ1-5; TRBD1 agrees at 10 bases. The CDR3 is made up of 14 amino acids. V dropped 1 base and J dropped 5; count of bases not matched to a gene: 2. CDR1 is GTSNPN, CDR2 SVGIG, per germline (reference sequence). As DNA, the CDR3 is TGTGCCTGGAGTGGGGGGACAGGGGATCAGCCCCAGCATTTT. Protein product: CAWSGGTGDQPQHF. The variable domain in full, with the rest retrieved from reference TRBV30 and TRBJ1-5, is SQTIHQWPATLVQPVGSPLSLECTVEGTSNPNLYWYRQAAGRGLQLLFYSVGIGQISSEVPQNLSASRPQDRQFILSSKKLLLSDSGFYLCAWSGGTGDQPQHFGDGTRLSIL.

This chain connects TRBV5-1 to TRBJ2-6, with TRBD1 matching over 7 bases. The CDR3 has 15 residues. CDR1 and CDR2 from the germline V gene are SGHRS and YFSETQ. The ends lost 8 bases at V and 4 bases at J; junction bases unmatched: 9. CDR3 protein: CASRKQGTGANVLTF. The CDR3 DNA follows: TGCGCCAGTCGTAAACAGGGGACCGGGGCCAACGTCCTGACTTTC.

The chain links TRBV29-1 to TRBJ1-1; 9 bases are shared with TRBD1. The CDR3 contains 13 residues. With 6 bases clipped from V and 3 bases from J, the junction kept 5 bases outside the gene matches. Germline CDR1 and CDR2: SQVTM and ANQGSEA. The CDR3 DNA is TGCAGCGTGACGGGACAGGGAGACACTGAAGCTTTCTTT. It codes for CSVTGQGDTEAFF.

The V and J genes are TRBV6-1 and TRBJ2-7, with 8 bases fitting TRBD2. The germline V gene encodes CDR1 MNHNS and CDR2 SASEGT. With V trimmed by 2 bases and J by 6 bases, 6 bases remained unmatched. The CDR3 covers 14 residues. The CDR3 nucleotides read TGTGCCAGCAGTGAACAGCGGGAGACCAGCGAGCAGTACTTC. Protein sequence: CASSEQRETSEQYF.

This clone was observed a handful of times. The chain has TRBV4-2 and TRBJ1-1, with D tentatively TRBD1 (6 bases). Per the germline V gene, CDR1 is LGHNA and CDR2 is YNFKEQ. The CDR3 spans 16 residues. V was cut by 0 bases and J by 4 bases, with 15 bases left in between. CDR3 DNA: TGTGCCAGCAGCCAAGAGGTGGGACATTTGAGCACTGAAGCTTTCTTT. This codes for CASSQEVGHLSTEAFF.

In its sample, this clone was seen a few times. V usage is TRBV6-6 and J usage is TRBJ2-2; 7 bases align to TRBD2. The J segment lost 9 bases and the V segment lost 6 bases, leaving 10 bases of the junction unmatched. In germline, CDR1 is MNHNY, CDR2 SVGAGI (reference sequence). The CDR3 is 14 amino acids. The chain's CDR3 is CASSLRLAVRELFF. In nucleotides, the CDR3 is TGTGCCAGCAGCCTCAGACTAGCTGTCAGGGAGCTGTTTTTT.

This clone was recorded only once. This chain uses TRBV5-5 with TRBJ2-7, with 9 positions matching TRBD1. J was trimmed by 3 bases and V by 3 bases; bases with no gene match: 4. This CDR3 contains 14 residues. Germline V gene sequence: CDR1 SGHKS, CDR2 YYEKEE (reference sequence). This CDR3 reads CASSSGTGLYEQYF. As DNA, the CDR3 is TGTGCCAGCAGCTCCGGGACAGGGCTCTACGAGCAGTACTTC.

V gene TRBV27 combines with J gene TRBJ2-2; no reliable D call. The V end lost 7 bases, the J end lost 2 bases, and 5 bases lay between the germline ends. CDR3 length equals 12 residues. Germline V CDR1 and CDR2: MNHEY, SMNVEV (reference sequence). CDR3 nucleotides: TGTGCCAGCAAACATAACACCGGGGAGCTGTTTTTT. Amino acids: CASKHNTGELFF.

The chain has TRBV27 and TRBJ2-2; 8 bases are a match to TRBD2. Trimming at V came to 5 bases and at J to 0 bases, leaving 5 bases not matched to a gene. Germline V lookup: CDR1 MNHEY, CDR2 SMNVEV (reference sequence). The CDR3 runs 16 residues. CDR3: CASSQEGLANTGELFF. CDR3 coding DNA: TGTGCCAGCAGTCAAGAGGGACTAGCGAACACCGGGGAGCTGTTTTTT.

J is TRBJ2-2 and V is TRBV19; tentatively, D is TRBD2 (6 bases). This CDR3 region has 14 residues. Trimming stripped 7 bases from V and 6 bases from J, with 15 bases between. Germline V gene sequence: CDR1 LNHDA, CDR2 SQIVND (reference sequence). The CDR3 protein is CASNPARGAGELFF. CDR3 bases: TGTGCCAGTAACCCTGCTCGCGGGGCCGGGGAGCTGTTTTTT.

V usage is TRBV19 and J usage is TRBJ1-2, with TRBD1 matching over 7 bases. Germline CDR1 LNHDA, CDR2 SQIVND (reference sequence). The CDR3 is made up of 13 amino acids. The V gene end was trimmed by 5 bases and the J gene end by 5 bases; junction bases not matched to a gene: 5. CDR3 sequence reads: CASSLDRLYGYTF. Here the CDR3 DNA reads TGTGCCAGTAGTCTGGACAGGCTTTATGGCTACACCTTC.

This clone was seen more than once but under ten times. The rearrangement uses TRBV10-3 and TRBJ1-1; TRBD1 agrees at 12 bases. CDR3 length equals 16 residues. CDR1 ENHRY and CDR2 SYGVKD come from the germline V gene. Trimming removed 4 bases from V and 3 bases from J; junction bases left unmatched: 6. CDR3 protein: CAISGPGQGADTEAFF. CDR3 nucleotides: TGTGCCATCAGTGGACCGGGACAGGGGGCGGACACTGAAGCTTTCTTT.

This chain connects TRBV25-1 to TRBJ1-3, with a tentative D call TRBD1 (5 bases). From germline, CDR1 is MGHDK and CDR2 SYGVNS. V shed 2 bases and J shed 1 base, with 18 bases lying between them. The CDR3 totals 18 residues. The CDR3 loop reads CASSEAYTPDSSGNTIYF. The CDR3 bases are TGTGCCAGCAGTGAAGCCTACACCCCCGACAGTTCTGGAAACACCATATATTTT.

The CDR3 nucleotides read TGTGCCAGCACCGAACTCCAGGGTGGCACTGAAGCTTTCTTT. Protein sequence: CASTELQGGTEAFF. The rearrangement uses TRBV7-9 and TRBJ1-1, with D perhaps TRBD1 (5 bases). The germline gives CDR1 SEHNR, CDR2 FQNEAQ (reference sequence). V was clipped by 7 bases and J by 4 bases, with 16 bases between them. The CDR3 runs 14 residues.

This clone was seen just once. CDR3 in amino acids: CASSPGQGKHTGELFF. The CDR3 coding sequence is TGTGCCAGCAGCCCCGGACAGGGGAAGCACACCGGGGAGCTGTTTTTT. V gene TRBV5-4 combines with J gene TRBJ2-2, with TRBD1 identical over 9 bases. With V trimmed by 4 bases and J by 3 bases, 7 bases remained unmatched. CDR3 size: 16 residues. Germline values: CDR1 SGHNT, CDR2 YYREEE (reference sequence).

V and J are TRBV11-2 and TRBJ2-3, with a tentative D call TRBD1 (6 bases). Germline CDR1 and CDR2: SGHAT and FQNNGV. The ends were cut back, 1 base at V and 0 bases at J, with 11 bases in the middle. The CDR3 has 16 residues. CDR3 loop: CASSLGRGSSTDTQYF. For the CDR3, the DNA is TGTGCCAGCAGCTTAGGCAGGGGTTCTAGCACAGATACGCAGTATTTT.

The gene calls are TRBV5-1 and TRBJ2-5, with a tentative D call TRBD2 (5 bases). V was shortened by 1 base and J by 5 bases, with 9 bases between the two germline ends. Germline CDR1 and CDR2: SGHRS and YFSETQ. CDR3 length: 13 residues. CDR3 DNA: TGCGCCAGCAGCTTGTTGGAGGTGGAGACCCAGTACTTC. Encoded protein: CASSLLEVETQYF.

The chain combines TRBV27 with TRBJ1-5; TRBD1 matches at 7 bases. CDR1 MNHEY and CDR2 SMNVEV come from the germline V gene (reference sequence). The CDR3 contains 15 residues. The trim removed 5 bases at V and 2 bases at J, leaving 6 bases unmatched. CDR3: CASSRGTAGNQPQHF. The CDR3 region has the DNA TGTGCCAGCAGTCGCGGGACAGCCGGCAATCAGCCCCAGCATTTT.

This chain connects TRBV6-1 to TRBJ2-7, with 9 nucleotides matching TRBD2. The CDR3 spans 15 residues. CDR1 and CDR2 from the germline V gene are MNHNS and SASEGT. The V gene end was trimmed by 3 bases and the J gene end by 3 bases; junction bases not matched to a gene: 6. The CDR3 is CASSDLAGPGYEQYF. Here the CDR3 DNA reads TGTGCCAGCAGTGATCTAGCGGGGCCCGGCTACGAGCAGTACTTC.

The genes are TRBV28 and TRBJ1-3; TRBD1 is a possible D gene (6 bases). CDR1 and CDR2 from the germline V gene are MDHEN and SYDVKM. V was clipped by 6 bases and J by 0 bases, with 12 bases between them. The CDR3 has 15 amino acids. Here the CDR3 DNA reads TGTGCCAGCAGACCACAGGGCTTCTCTGGAAACACCATATATTTT. Translated, it gives CASRPQGFSGNTIYF.

The CDR3: CASRGTSGGYNEQFF. In nucleotides, the CDR3 is TGTGCCAGTAGGGGGACTAGCGGGGGGTACAATGAGCAGTTCTTC. The chain recombines TRBV19 with TRBJ2-1, with TRBD2 identical over 15 bases. CDR1 LNHDA and CDR2 SQIVND come from the germline V gene (reference sequence). This CDR3 spans 15 amino acids. Trimming took 6 bases from V and 4 from J; bases not matched to a gene: 1.

The rearrangement links TRBV27 to TRBJ2-1; 10 positions agree with TRBD2. The CDR3 loop spans 16 amino acids. J lost 4 bases, V lost 3 bases, and 6 bases had no gene match. Germline values: CDR1 MNHEY, CDR2 SMNVEV (reference sequence). The DNA of the CDR3 is TGTGCCAGCAGTTTTCCAGCGGGAGGGCGATACAATGAGCAGTTCTTC. This translates into CASSFPAGGRYNEQFF.